Sequencing of this T cell receptor (beta chain) was carried out in a study of cytomegalovirus exposure and HLA in healthy donors. Broader study findings: The later analysis indicated that the majority of CMV-associated TCR beta chains appeared HLA-restricted. Cytomegalovirus association was assigned to more than 150 TCR beta chains.

Likely unrecorded immune exposures existed in these nominally healthy donors. This PCR relied on a set of 60 Vbeta primers and 13 Jbeta primers. This table comes from immunoSEQ multiplex PCR, and its TCRdb copy is limited to in-frame clones, with some not included. This sample has some 150,000 clones, with more than 70% found just once. The CDR3 extends over 14 amino acids. Losses at the gene ends were 5 bases for V and 4 bases for J; bases not matched to a gene: 3. The germline V gene has CDR1 LNHDA and CDR2 SQIVND (reference sequence). With regard to this clone: What it recognizes is unknown.

The chain uses TRBV19 and TRBJ1-3; 9 bases are shared with TRBD1. The TCR sequence derives from a male donor in good health and CMV-seronegative. What was sequenced was PBMCs. CDR3: CASSRTGAGNTIYF. The CDR3 coding sequence is TGTGCCAGTAGTCGGACAGGGGCCGGAAACACCATATATTTT.